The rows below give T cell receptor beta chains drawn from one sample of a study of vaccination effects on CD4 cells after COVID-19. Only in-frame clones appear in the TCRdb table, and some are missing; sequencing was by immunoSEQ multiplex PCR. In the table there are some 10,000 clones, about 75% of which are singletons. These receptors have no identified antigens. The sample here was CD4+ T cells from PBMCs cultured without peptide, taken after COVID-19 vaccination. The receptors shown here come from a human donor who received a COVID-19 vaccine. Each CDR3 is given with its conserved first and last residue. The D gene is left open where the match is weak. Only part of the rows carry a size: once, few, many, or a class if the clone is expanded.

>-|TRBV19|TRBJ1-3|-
CASSIDPRTVSGNTIYF
TGTGCCAGTAGTATAGATCCTCGGACAGTATCTGGAAACACCATATATTTT
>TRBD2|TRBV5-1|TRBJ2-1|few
CASSTASGSYNEQFF
TGCGCCAGCAGCACCGCTAGCGGCTCCTACAATGAGCAGTTCTTC
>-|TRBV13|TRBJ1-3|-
CASSLSGRVPGAGNTIYF
TGTGCCAGCAGCTTATCAGGGCGGGTTCCTGGGGCTGGAAACACCATATATTTT
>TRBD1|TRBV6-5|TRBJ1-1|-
CASRGGQGDTEAFF
TGTGCCAGCAGGGGGGGACAGGGTGACACTGAAGCTTTCTTT
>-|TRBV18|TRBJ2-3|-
CASSPPVATDTQYF
TGTGCCAGCTCACCACCGGTAGCGACAGATACGCAGTATTTT
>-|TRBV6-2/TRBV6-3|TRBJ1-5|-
CASSYSGLTSNQPQHF
TGTGCCAGCAGTTACTCAGGACTTACTAGCAATCAGCCCCAGCATTTT
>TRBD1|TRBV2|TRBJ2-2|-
CASGQGVAGELFF
TGTGCCAGTGGACAGGGGGTAGCCGGGGAGCTGTTTTTT
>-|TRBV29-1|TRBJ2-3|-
CSVDERRTVSTDTQYF
TGCAGCGTAGACGAACGACGGACAGTTAGCACAGATACGCAGTATTTT
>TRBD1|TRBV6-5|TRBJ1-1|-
CASSSGTANTEAFF
TGTGCCAGCAGTTCCGGGACAGCAAACACTGAAGCTTTCTTT
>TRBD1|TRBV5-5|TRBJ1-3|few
CASSPFDRGPGNTIYF
TGTGCCAGCAGCCCCTTTGACAGGGGGCCTGGAAACACCATATATTTT
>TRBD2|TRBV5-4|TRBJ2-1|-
CASSSRTSGRYNEQFF
TGTGCCAGCAGCTCCCGCACTAGCGGGAGATACAATGAGCAGTTCTTC
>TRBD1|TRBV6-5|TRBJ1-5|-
CASGTGSLSNQPQHF
TGTGCCAGCGGGACAGGTTCTCTTAGCAATCAGCCCCAGCATTTT
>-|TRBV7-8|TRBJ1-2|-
CASSLTGRGYTF
TGTGCCAGCAGCCTCACAGGGAGGGGCTACACCTTC
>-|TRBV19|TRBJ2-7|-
CASSTLGQVSYEQYF
TGTGCCAGTAGTACCCTGGGACAAGTCTCCTACGAGCAGTACTTC
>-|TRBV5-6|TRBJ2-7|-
CASSLGGYEQYF
TGTGCCAGCAGCTTGGGGGGGTACGAGCAGTACTTC
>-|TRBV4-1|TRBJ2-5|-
CASSQGPPMGTQETQYF
TGCGCCAGCAGCCAGGGTCCTCCAATGGGGACACAAGAGACCCAGTACTTC
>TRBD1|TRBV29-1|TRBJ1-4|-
CSVAGTGGEKLFF
TGCAGCGTTGCGGGGACAGGGGGTGAAAAACTGTTTTTT
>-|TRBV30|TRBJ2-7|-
CAWMGGSYEQYF
TGTGCCTGGATGGGGGGTTCCTACGAGCAGTACTTC
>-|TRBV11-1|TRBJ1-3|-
CASSRGRFSGNTIYF
TGTGCCAGCAGCCGCGGTCGGTTCTCTGGAAACACCATATATTTT
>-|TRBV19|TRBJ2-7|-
CASSSQGGNEQYF
TGTGCCAGTAGTAGTCAGGGGGGGAACGAGCAGTACTTC
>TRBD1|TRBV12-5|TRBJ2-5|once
CASGLSSQPGQGETQYF
TGTGCTAGTGGTTTGTCATCTCAACCCGGACAGGGCGAGACCCAGTACTTC
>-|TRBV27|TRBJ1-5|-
CASSFLNQPQHF
TGTGCCAGCAGTTTCCTAAATCAGCCCCAGCATTTT